One and the same sample provided the 27 T cell receptor beta chains below, sequenced in a study of post-analysis software for immune sequencing data. Study conclusions and caveats: The study found TRBV5-6, TRBV5-1 and TRBV20-1 among several TRBV segments more frequent in patients than controls.

Unique molecular identifiers tagged the TCR beta cDNA libraries. TCRdb passed the PCR reads through MiXCR, listing each CDR3 protein once. Of approximately 730,000 distinct CDR3 sequences listed, just under 30% are singletons. Their target antigens are unknown. The specimen sequenced was blood. The origin of the receptors is a girl between 5 and 17 years old with multiple sclerosis.

The chain recombines TRBV20-1 with TRBJ2-7, with TRBD2 matching over 7 bases. V dropped 1 base and J dropped 5; count of bases not matched to a gene: 5. The germline CDR1 and CDR2 sequences are DFQATT and SNEGSKA (reference sequence). The CDR3 runs 13 residues. The CDR3 nucleotides are TGCAGTGCTAGAGGGACTAGATGGGACGAGCAGTACTTC. This gives the protein CSARGTRWDEQYF.

The chain has TRBV28 and TRBJ2-3; D possibly matches TRBD1 or TRBD2 (5 bases each). V lost 8 bases to trimming and J lost 1 base, with 16 bases between them. The CDR3 covers 15 residues. The V gene's germline CDR1 is MDHEN and CDR2 SYDVKM. The chain's CDR3 is CASQEGPSRTDTQYF. CDR3 DNA sequence: TGTGCCAGCCAAGAGGGACCCTCCCGCACAGATACGCAGTATTTT. Filled out from reference TRBV28 and TRBJ2-3, the complete variable domain reads DVKVTQSSRYLVKRTGEKVFLECVQDMDHENMFWYRQDPGLGLRLIYFSYDVKMKEKGDIPEGYSVSREKKERFSLILESASTNQTSMYLCASQEGPSRTDTQYFGPGTRLTVL.

V usage is TRBV20-1 and J usage is TRBJ2-6; TRBD1 might be the D (5 bases). V was cut by 3 bases and J by 0 bases, with 9 bases left in between. The CDR3 contains 15 residues. CDR1 DFQATT and CDR2 SNEGSKA come from the germline V gene (reference sequence). This CDR3 is CSARGRPSGANVLTF. CDR3 coding DNA: TGCAGTGCTAGGGGGCGGCCCTCTGGGGCCAACGTCCTGACTTTC.

This clonotype was detected ten times or more. J is TRBJ2-3 and V is TRBV5-1, with 8 positions matching TRBD2. The length of the CDR3 is 15 residues. V shed 8 bases, J shed 3 bases, and the junction held 11 bases outside the gene matches. Germline values: CDR1 SGHRS, CDR2 YFSETQ. The CDR3 DNA sequence: TGCGCCAGGACGTCCAGCGGGAGTTCAACAGATACGCAGTATTTT. Protein product: CARTSSGSSTDTQYF.

The chain links TRBV4-3 to TRBJ2-1; D is ambiguous. The CDR3 loop spans 15 amino acids. Germline-derived CDR1 and CDR2 are LGHNA and YSLEER. V was shortened by 1 base and J by 6 bases, with 13 bases between the two germline ends. Here the CDR3 DNA reads TGCGCCAGCAGCCAAGTAGTGATCGGCCGCAATGAGCAGTTCTTC. Protein sequence: CASSQVVIGRNEQFF.

This rearrangement joins TRBV20-1 to TRBJ1-5, with 9 positions matching TRBD1. V was pared by 6 bases and J by 3 bases, with 9 bases of the junction left unmatched. The CDR3 is 15 residues long. The germline CDR1 and CDR2 sequences are DFQATT and SNEGSKA (reference sequence). As DNA, the CDR3 is TGCAGTGCCCCTCCGGGACAGGGATACAATCAGCCCCAGCATTTT. It yields the protein CSAPPGQGYNQPQHF.

This clonotype was seen more than once but under ten times. The chain recombines TRBV15 with TRBJ2-5, with a weak D call TRBD1 (5 bases). The CDR3 runs to 15 residues. Germline CDR1 and CDR2: LNHNV and YYDKDF (reference sequence). Trimming cost V 1 base and J 11 bases, with 20 bases left between them. The CDR3 loop reads CATSRGIGAIKGQYF. The CDR3 DNA sequence: TGTGCCACCAGCAGAGGTATAGGGGCGATAAAGGGGCAGTACTTC.

This clonotype was picked up many times. The J gene is TRBJ1-2, the V gene TRBV29-1; D gene ambiguous. V lost 6 bases to trimming and J lost 2 bases, with 10 bases between them. Per germline, CDR1 SQVTM and CDR2 ANQGSEA. This CDR3 region has 12 residues. CDR3 residues: CSVDPKNYGYTF. CDR3 DNA: TGCAGCGTCGACCCCAAGAACTATGGCTACACCTTC.

This clonotype has just a few counts. V gene TRBV12-3 or TRBV12-4 combines with J gene TRBJ2-2; weak D call: TRBD1 (6 bases). V was shortened by 6 bases and J by 0 bases, with 14 bases between the two germline ends. The CDR3 runs to 16 residues. For the CDR3, the DNA is TGTGCCAGCAGACGTACAGGGAAGTCGAACACCGGGGAGCTGTTTTTT. Its protein product is CASRRTGKSNTGELFF.

This clonotype has more than one count but fewer than ten. The chain is built from TRBV28 and TRBJ1-5; the D is unclear. Germline V gene data show CDR1 as MDHEN and CDR2 as SYDVKM. The CDR3 spans 13 residues. Trimming cost V 7 bases and J 2 bases, with 9 bases left between them. CDR3 DNA: TGTGCCAGCACCGCATCGGGCAATCAGCCCCAGCATTTT. It translates to CASTASGNQPQHF.

With respect to this clonotype: The CDR3 ends on some other residue instead of the conserved phenylalanine or tryptophan, so this is likely a read error. No DNA is shown, since the ends of the CDR3 on it are uncertain; the CDR3 is the one TCRdb lists. The genes are TRBV12-3 or TRBV12-4 and TRBJ2-3; the table names TRBD2, a call not compared with the DNA. The CDR3 has 16 amino acids, counting both end residues. CDR3 protein: CASSSWTSGSTDTQYS.

The chain employs TRBV7-9 and TRBJ2-1, with 11 bases lining up with TRBD2. The length of the CDR3 is 16 residues. Germline-derived CDR1 and CDR2 are SEHNR and FQNEAQ (reference sequence). V trimming: 3 bases; J trimming: 7 bases; junction bases outside the gene matches: 8. DNA of the CDR3: TGTGCCAGCAGCTTGGGTGTCTCTAGCGGGAGGAATGAGCAGTTCTTC. Protein sequence: CASSLGVSSGRNEQFF. Based on the CDR3 plus reference TRBV7-9 and TRBJ2-1, the full variable domain is DTGVSQNPRHKITKRGQNVTFRCDPISEHNRLYWYRQTLGQGPEFLTYFQNEAQLEKSRLLSDRFSAERPKGSFSTLEIQRTEQGDSAMYLCASSLGVSSGRNEQFFGPGTRLTVL.

As for this clonotype: The junction departs from germline at one end; a sequencing error may be responsible. The gene calls are TRBV11-2 and TRBJ2-3, with D maybe TRBD2 (6 bases). CDR3 length equals 14 residues. Germline values: CDR1 SGHAT, CDR2 FQNNGV. The CDR3: CASSWDGSIDTQYF. CDR3 in DNA: TGTGCCAGCAGCTGGGACGGGAGCATAGATACGCAGTATTTT. The full variable domain, in which reference TRBV11-2 and TRBJ2-3 provide the parts outside the CDR3, is EAGVAQSPRYKIIEKRQSVAFWCNPISGHATLYWYQQILGQGPKLLIQFQNNGVVDDSQLPKDRFSAERLKGVDSTLKIQPAKLEDSAVYLCASSWDGSIDTQYFGPGTRLTVL.

This clonotype was seen more than once but under ten times. CDR3: CASLELAGANNEQFF. The CDR3 coding sequence is TGTGCCAGTCTGGAACTAGCGGGCGCTAACAATGAGCAGTTCTTC. The chain uses TRBV19 and TRBJ2-1; 9 bases line up with TRBD2. The ends lost 8 bases at V and 5 bases at J; junction bases unmatched: 10. This CDR3 has 15 amino acids. Germline lookup yields CDR1 LNHDA and CDR2 SQIVND (reference sequence). The whole variable domain, filled in from reference TRBV19 and TRBJ2-1, reads DGGITQSPKYLFRKEGQNVTLSCEQNLNHDAMYWYRQDPGQGLRLIYYSQIVNDFQKGDIAEGYSVSREKKESFPLTVTSAQKNPTAFYLCASLELAGANNEQFFGPGTRLTVL.

This CDR3 reads CASSTGLNYNEQFF. CDR3 bases: TGTGCCAGCAGCACGGGACTTAACTACAATGAGCAGTTCTTC. The rearrangement uses TRBV7-2 and TRBJ2-1, with a weak D call TRBD2 (6 bases). The ends were cut back, 5 bases at V and 3 bases at J, with 11 bases in the middle. This CDR3 contains 14 residues. Germline CDR1 is SGHTA and CDR2 is FQGNSA.

This clonotype was picked up a small number of times. This chain connects TRBV2 to TRBJ2-1; 7 nucleotides line up with TRBD1. Per the germline V gene, CDR1 is SNHLY and CDR2 is FYNNEI. The CDR3 spans 17 residues. The V gene end was trimmed by 5 bases and the J gene end by 9 bases; junction bases not matched to a gene: 19. The CDR3 bases are TGTGCCAGCAGTCTCCACGGGACAGACCCTGGGGTGGGTGAGCAGTTCTTC. This codes for CASSLHGTDPGVGEQFF.

The chain is built from TRBV14 and TRBJ1-2; D gene uncertain. Germline V gene data show CDR1 as SGHDN and CDR2 as FVKESK. Trimming left V 4 bases short and J 4 bases short, with 7 bases between. The CDR3 extends over 12 amino acids. The CDR3 DNA reads as TGTGCCAGCAGCCCGGGGAGCTATGGCTACACCTTC. Translation gives CASSPGSYGYTF. Combining the CDR3 with reference TRBV14 and TRBJ1-2 gives the whole variable domain EAGVTQFPSHSVIEKGQTVTLRCDPISGHDNLYWYRRVMGKEIKFLLHFVKESKQDESGMPNNRFLAERTGGTYSTLKVQPAELEDSGVYFCASSPGSYGYTFGSGTRLTVV.

This clonotype came up a few times. V usage is TRBV4-3 and J usage is TRBJ1-4; D ambiguous. The CDR3 length is 14 residues. Germline CDR1 reads LGHNA; CDR2 reads YSLEER. V shed 1 base and J shed 7 bases, with 10 bases lying between them. CDR3 in DNA: TGCGCCAGCAGCCAAGGCCCGCGGTCTGAAAAACTGTTTTTT. Translation gives CASSQGPRSEKLFF.

The table lists this clonotype with many counts. The chain links TRBV7-9 to TRBJ2-5; TRBD1 matches 8 bases. The CDR3 spans 14 residues. V lost 8 bases, J lost 5 bases, and 10 bases stayed unmatched. Germline lookup yields CDR1 SEHNR and CDR2 FQNEAQ (reference sequence). CDR3 loop: CASRQRTGRETQYF. The CDR3, as DNA: TGTGCCAGCCGCCAGCGGACAGGGCGGGAGACCCAGTACTTC.

This clonotype was found many times. The CDR3: CASSLIGGRSNEQFF. In DNA form, the CDR3 reads TGCGCCAGCAGCTTGATAGGGGGGCGCAGCAATGAGCAGTTCTTC. The chain employs TRBV5-1 and TRBJ2-1; the D call may be TRBD1 or TRBD2 (6 bases each). The CDR3 is 15 amino acids. V was pared by 1 base and J by 6 bases, with 14 bases between. Germline assignment: CDR1 SGHRS and CDR2 YFSETQ. Looking up the rest from reference TRBV5-1 and TRBJ2-1 gives the full variable domain: KAGVTQTPRYLIKTRGQQVTLSCSPISGHRSVSWYQQTPGQGLQFLFEYFSETQRNKGNFPGRFSGRQFSNSRSEMNVSTLELGDSALYLCASSLIGGRSNEQFFGPGTRLTVL.

The genes are TRBV28 and TRBJ1-2; a possible D gene is TRBD1 (6 bases). Germline CDR1 MDHEN, CDR2 SYDVKM. The CDR3 sequence is 13 residues long. V was trimmed by 5 bases and J by 7 bases, leaving 14 bases between them. The CDR3 sequence is CASSPGQSSGYTF. The CDR3 DNA reads TGTGCCAGCAGTCCCGGACAGTCTAGTGGCTACACCTTC.

This clonotype occurred a few times. V gene TRBV10-2 combines with J gene TRBJ1-4; D gene unclear. Germline V gene sequence: CDR1 WSHSY, CDR2 SAAADI. With 2 bases removed from V and 5 bases from J, the gap between germline ends came to 12 bases. The CDR3 totals 15 residues. CDR3 DNA sequence: TGCGCCAGCAGTGAGCGGAGACGGTTAAATGAAAAACTGTTTTTT. Translated, it gives CASSERRRLNEKLFF.

The rearrangement joins TRBV6-2 or TRBV6-3 to TRBJ2-1; possibly TRBD1 for D (6 bases). Between the trimmed V and J ends, which lost 6 bases and 4 bases, there was a span of 10 bases. CDR1 and CDR2 from the germline V gene are MNHEY and SVGEGT. The length of the CDR3 is 13 residues. The CDR3 DNA reads as TGTGCCAGCAGAGCAGGGGAATACAATGAGCAGTTCTTC. Translating gives CASRAGEYNEQFF.

This clonotype turned up a few times. V gene TRBV5-1 combines with J gene TRBJ1-6; D unclear. V was shortened by 0 bases and J by 0 bases, with 10 bases between the two germline ends. This CDR3 is built from 17 residues. The germline CDR1 and CDR2 sequences are SGHRS and YFSETQ. DNA of the CDR3: TGCGCCAGCAGCTTGGTTCCTGATAGCTCCTATAATTCACCCCTCCACTTT. Its protein is CASSLVPDSSYNSPLHF. The entire variable domain, with the rest obtained from reference TRBV5-1 and TRBJ1-6, is as follows: KAGVTQTPRYLIKTRGQQVTLSCSPISGHRSVSWYQQTPGQGLQFLFEYFSETQRNKGNFPGRFSGRQFSNSRSEMNVSTLELGDSALYLCASSLVPDSSYNSPLHFGNGTRLTVT.

In its sample, this clonotype was seen a few times. The chain couples TRBV7-2 to TRBJ1-5, with 10 nucleotides matching TRBD1. The V gene's germline CDR1 is SGHTA and CDR2 FQGNSA. V was pared by 1 base and J by 1 base, with 7 bases of the junction left unmatched. This CDR3 comprises 18 residues. CDR3: CASSLGFGTGVSNQPQHF. The CDR3 bases are TGTGCCAGCAGCTTAGGGTTCGGGACAGGGGTGAGCAATCAGCCCCAGCATTTT. The variable domain in full, with the rest retrieved from reference TRBV7-2 and TRBJ1-5, is GAGVSQSPSNKVTEKGKDVELRCDPISGHTALYWYRQSLGQGLEFLIYFQGNSAPDKSGLPSDRFSAERTGGSVSTLTIQRTQQEDSAVYLCASSLGFGTGVSNQPQHFGDGTRLSIL.

This clonotype was recorded a few times. The chain employs TRBV10-2 and TRBJ2-1; TRBD2 agrees at 7 bases. V gave up 11 bases and J gave up 2 bases; unmatched junction bases: 6. CDR3 length: 13 amino acids. The germline CDR1 and CDR2 sequences are WSHSY and SAAADI. CDR3 sequence reads: CAGGGDTYNEQFF. Here the CDR3 DNA reads TGCGCCGGGGGGGGGGATACCTACAATGAGCAGTTCTTC.

This chain connects TRBV20-1 to TRBJ1-2; no definite D call. The CDR3 totals 14 residues. Germline V lookup: CDR1 DFQATT, CDR2 SNEGSKA (reference sequence). V lost 3 bases to trimming and J lost 1 base, with 12 bases between them. The CDR3 here is CSASTAGGNYGYTF. For the CDR3, the DNA is TGCAGTGCTAGTACCGCGGGAGGTAACTATGGCTACACCTTC.